These 32 T cell receptor beta chains came from one sample sequenced in a study of cytomegalovirus exposure and HLA in healthy donors. PCR primers comprised 60 Vbeta and 13 Jbeta primers. The data were produced by immunoSEQ multiplex PCR, yet TCRdb's version contains in-frame clones alone and is incomplete. The sample holds 90,000 to 140,000 clones, roughly 12% seen once. Sequenced input: PBMCs. These receptors all come from a man aged 40-49 years in good health and CMV-seropositive.

This clone was detected only a few times. The V gene is TRBV5-1, the J gene TRBJ2-5, with 7 bases fitting TRBD2. Germline V gives CDR1 SGHRS, CDR2 YFSETQ. The CDR3 is 15 residues long. V trimming: 2 bases; J trimming: 2 bases; junction bases outside the gene matches: 6. The CDR3 loop reads CASSFGSSGQETQYF. As DNA, the CDR3 is TGCGCCAGCAGCTTCGGTTCTAGCGGACAAGAGACCCAGTACTTC.

This clone has a handful of counts. The chain couples TRBV5-1 to TRBJ2-3, with D possibly TRBD1 on 5 matching bases. V was clipped by 4 bases and J by 0 bases, with 18 bases between them. Germline lookup yields CDR1 SGHRS and CDR2 YFSETQ. The CDR3 extends over 17 amino acids. CDR3 coding DNA: TGCGCCAGCAGCCCCGCTGTAATGGGGCCAAGCACAGATACGCAGTATTTT. Translated: CASSPAVMGPSTDTQYF.

V usage is TRBV27 and J usage is TRBJ2-1; TRBD2 agrees at 11 bases. The ends lost 1 base at V and 9 bases at J; junction bases unmatched: 14. Germline CDR1 MNHEY, CDR2 SMNVEV (reference sequence). The CDR3 extends over 18 amino acids. As DNA, the CDR3 is TGTGCCAGCAGTTTATTCCTAGCGGGAGGCCTAAAAAGGGGTGAGCAGTTCTTC. Its protein product is CASSLFLAGGLKRGEQFF.

The chain carries TRBV4-3 and TRBJ1-1, with D possibly TRBD1 on 5 matching bases. V lost 3 bases and J lost 8, with 22 bases in between. Germline V CDR1 and CDR2: LGHNA, YSLEER. The CDR3 has 16 residues. The CDR3 protein is CASSHTLGQGKPEAFF. CDR3 nucleotide sequence: TGCGCCAGCAGCCACACCCTCGGGCAGGGAAAGCCAGAAGCTTTCTTT.

This clone was seen a handful of times. One end of the junction does not line up with germline, which may come from a read error. The sample carries other DNA sequences with the same CDR3. This chain links TRBV7-6 with TRBJ1-4; 10 bases are a match to TRBD1. The germline gives CDR1 SGHVS, CDR2 FNYEAQ. The CDR3 extends over 15 amino acids. CDR3 DNA sequence: TGTGCCAGCAGCCTAGCTGGGACAGGGGATGAAAAACTGTTTTTT. Its translation: CASSLAGTGDEKLFF.

This clone was counted only a few times. This chain connects TRBV6-5 to TRBJ1-1; weak D call: TRBD1 (5 bases). Per germline, CDR1 MNHEY and CDR2 SVGAGI. Trimming pared 6 bases from V and 1 base from J, leaving 12 bases between. The CDR3 contains 14 residues. CDR3 sequence reads: CASRPGTANTEAFF. The DNA of the CDR3 is TGTGCCAGCAGGCCCGGGACTGCGAACACTGAAGCTTTCTTT.

This sequence joins TRBV5-1 and TRBJ2-1; TRBD2 aligns across 11 bases. Per the germline V gene, CDR1 is SGHRS and CDR2 is YFSETQ. J gave up 9 bases and V 4 bases, and 12 bases lay outside the gene matches. The CDR3 runs 16 residues. Written as DNA, the CDR3 is TGCGCCAGCAGCCAAAAGCCGGGACTAGCGGACCCTGAGCAGTTCTTC. Translated, it gives CASSQKPGLADPEQFF.

This clone occurred a few times. V gene TRBV7-9 combines with J gene TRBJ2-1; 12 nucleotides line up with TRBD2. The germline CDR1 and CDR2 sequences are SEHNR and FQNEAQ (reference sequence). V lost 5 bases and J lost 4; bases outside the gene matches: 9. The CDR3 has 17 residues. This chain's CDR3 is CASSRPGLAGAYNEQFF. The DNA for the CDR3 is TGTGCCAGCAGCAGACCGGGACTAGCGGGCGCTTACAATGAGCAGTTCTTC. The complete variable domain, with remaining parts taken from reference TRBV7-9 and TRBJ2-1, reads DTGVSQNPRHKITKRGQNVTFRCDPISEHNRLYWYRQTLGQGPEFLTYFQNEAQLEKSRLLSDRFSAERPKGSFSTLEIQRTEQGDSAMYLCASSRPGLAGAYNEQFFGPGTRLTVL.

This clone was found a few times. Other DNA sequences from this sample encode an identical CDR3 as well. V and J are TRBV30 and TRBJ1-4; D gene unclear. Per germline, CDR1 GTSNPN and CDR2 SVGIG (reference sequence). V lost 0 bases and J lost 4, with 9 bases in between. The CDR3 sequence is 14 residues long. Here the CDR3 reads CAWSVGGSNEKLFF. CDR3 sequence (DNA): TGTGCCTGGAGTGTGGGAGGGAGTAATGAAAAACTGTTTTTT.

The chain has TRBV28 and TRBJ2-1; 10 bases line up with TRBD2. Unmatched junction bases numbered 8, after V lost 8 bases and J lost 4 bases. Germline V gene data show CDR1 as MDHEN and CDR2 as SYDVKM. There are 15 residues in the CDR3. CDR3 amino acids: CASEAGGGVYNEQFF. DNA of the CDR3: TGTGCCAGCGAAGCGGGAGGGGGGGTTTACAATGAGCAGTTCTTC.

J is TRBJ2-3 and V is TRBV6-5, with D unclear. Germline CDR1 and CDR2: MNHEY and SVGAGI. The CDR3 sequence is 14 residues long. V lost 2 bases to trimming and J lost 4 bases, with 10 bases between them. Here the CDR3 reads CASSYMAFSDTQYF. The CDR3 region has the DNA TGTGCCAGCAGTTACATGGCTTTCTCAGATACGCAGTATTTT.

The chain is built from TRBV9 and TRBJ2-7; TRBD2 aligns across 7 bases. Germline V gene sequence: CDR1 SGDLS, CDR2 YYNGEE. The CDR3 runs to 16 residues. The J segment lost 5 bases and the V segment lost 4 bases, leaving 15 bases of the junction unmatched. The DNA of the CDR3 is TGTGCCAGCAGCCTCCGTCCGGGGGGAGGGCCTCACGAGCAGTACTTC. It is translated as CASSLRPGGGPHEQYF.

The chain employs TRBV6-1 and TRBJ2-5; D remains unclear. Trimming shortened V by 2 bases and J by 5 bases, and 12 bases separated the two germline ends. This CDR3 is 14 amino acids long. The germline V gene encodes CDR1 MNHNS and CDR2 SASEGT. DNA for the CDR3: TGTGCCAGCAGTGAAAGCACCGCCTGGGAGACCCAGTACTTC. As protein: CASSESTAWETQYF.

The rearrangement joins TRBV7-2 to TRBJ2-3; 14 bases line up with TRBD2. CDR3 size: 17 residues. CDR1 and CDR2 (germline): SGHTA, FQGNSA. After removal of 6 bases from V and 3 bases from J, the junction contained 8 bases not matched to a gene. The CDR3 loop reads CASRPTSGRAITDTQYF. In nucleotides, the CDR3 is TGTGCCAGCAGACCGACTAGCGGGAGGGCCATAACAGATACGCAGTATTTT.

The chain is built from TRBV19 and TRBJ2-6, with 8 bases identical to TRBD2. Per the germline V gene, CDR1 is LNHDA and CDR2 is SQIVND (reference sequence). CDR3 size: 15 residues. J gave up 2 bases and V 6 bases, and 3 bases lay outside the gene matches. The DNA for the CDR3 is TGTGCCAGTAGGGGACTAGACACTGGGGCCAACGTCCTGACTTTC. Amino acids: CASRGLDTGANVLTF.

The chain links TRBV30 to TRBJ1-5; D call uncertain. This CDR3 region has 13 residues. The germline V gene encodes CDR1 GTSNPN and CDR2 SVGIG (reference sequence). The germline V and J ends were trimmed by 3 bases and 1 base, with 7 bases remaining between them. The CDR3 region has the DNA TGTGCCTGGAGCGGTAACAGCAATCAGCCCCAGCATTTT. As protein: CAWSGNSNQPQHF.

The sample holds a few counts of this clone. The chain carries TRBV19 and TRBJ2-5; no firm D call. V gave up 7 bases and J gave up 1 base, with 10 bases separating them. CDR1 and CDR2 (germline): LNHDA, SQIVND (reference sequence). This CDR3 is 13 amino acids long. CDR3 protein: CASNMGRQETQYF. CDR3 nucleotide sequence: TGTGCCAGTAATATGGGCCGCCAAGAGACCCAGTACTTC.

V gene TRBV9 combines with J gene TRBJ2-1; the D gene is possibly TRBD2 (6 bases). With 0 bases removed from V and 6 bases from J, the gap between germline ends came to 16 bases. The CDR3 totals 16 residues. CDR1 and CDR2 from the germline V gene are SGDLS and YYNGEE. CDR3: CASSVATMAGSNEQFF. The DNA for the CDR3 is TGTGCCAGCAGCGTAGCTACTATGGCGGGAAGCAATGAGCAGTTCTTC.

The chain combines TRBV9 with TRBJ2-2; 9 positions match TRBD1. In germline, CDR1 is SGDLS, CDR2 YYNGEE. J lost 5 bases, V lost 0 bases, and 2 bases had no gene match. The CDR3 is 15 residues long. The CDR3 DNA is TGTGCCAGCAGCGTAGGGGACAGGGCTACCGGGGAGCTGTTTTTT. Translating gives CASSVGDRATGELFF.

The gene calls are TRBV29-1 and TRBJ1-3; D gene unclear. The V gene lost 3 bases and the J gene lost 10 bases, with 10 bases spanning the gap. In germline, CDR1 is SQVTM, CDR2 ANQGSEA. The CDR3 loop spans 11 amino acids. The CDR3 sequence is CSVELLETIYF. For the CDR3, the DNA is TGCAGCGTTGAGCTTTTAGAAACCATATATTTT.

This clone came up a few times. This sequence joins TRBV7-2 and TRBJ1-5; D uncertain. The CDR3 sequence is 13 residues long. V shed 4 bases and J shed 6 bases, with 10 bases lying between them. Per the germline V gene, CDR1 is SGHTA and CDR2 is FQGNSA. The CDR3 loop is CASSSSGRQPQHF. CDR3 bases: TGTGCCAGCAGCTCCTCTGGGCGTCAGCCCCAGCATTTT.

This sequence joins TRBV7-8 and TRBJ2-5; D is perhaps TRBD1 (7 bases). The DNA end is a closer match to TRBJ2-7, so the J assignment may be wrong. CDR3 length equals 15 residues. Germline CDR1 and CDR2: SGHVS and FQNEAQ. CDR3 coding DNA: TGTGCCAGCAGCTTACCAGGGGGGCGTATGCACGAGCAGTACTTC. Translated: CASSLPGGRMHEQYF.

Remarks on this clone: Other DNA sequences in the sample encode the same CDR3. This chain uses TRBV9 with TRBJ2-1, with TRBD2 matching 8 bases. Germline CDR1 and CDR2: SGDLS and YYNGEE. CDR3 length: 15 amino acids. With 0 bases clipped from V and 4 bases from J, the junction kept 3 bases outside the gene matches. The CDR3 coding sequence is TGTGCCAGCAGCGTAGGGTCTAGCGGGTACAATGAGCAGTTCTTC. It translates to CASSVGSSGYNEQFF.

The chain has TRBV19 and TRBJ2-6, with D tentatively TRBD1 (5 bases). The CDR3 spans 16 residues. Germline assignment: CDR1 LNHDA and CDR2 SQIVND (reference sequence). Trimming removed 7 bases from V and 2 bases from J, with 15 bases in between. The CDR3 is CASTTGSAAGANVLTF. The CDR3 coding sequence is TGTGCCAGTACCACAGGATCAGCAGCTGGGGCCAACGTCCTGACTTTC.

The chain is built from TRBV11-3 and TRBJ2-2; D possibly corresponds to TRBD2 (5 bases). The CDR3 contains 15 residues. Germline V gene sequence: CDR1 SGHNT, CDR2 YENEEA. The V and J ends lost 1 base and 1 base respectively, with 7 bases between them. In nucleotides, the CDR3 is TGTGCCAGCAGCTTAGCGGGGAGGAACACCGGGGAGCTGTTTTTT. Protein product: CASSLAGRNTGELFF.

This CDR3 reads CAWSVIGQRTSYEQYF. CDR3 in DNA: TGTGCCTGGAGTGTAATAGGACAGCGAACTTCCTACGAGCAGTACTTC. The V gene is TRBV30, the J gene TRBJ2-7; possibly TRBD1 for D (6 bases). CDR1 is GTSNPN, CDR2 SVGIG, per germline (reference sequence). CDR3 length: 16 amino acids. Trimming cost V 0 bases and J 1 base, with 16 bases left between them.

This chain links TRBV28 with TRBJ2-5, with 9 nucleotides matching TRBD1. Losses at the gene ends were 7 bases for V and 0 bases for J; bases not matched to a gene: 6. The CDR3 length is 15 residues. The germline V gene encodes CDR1 MDHEN and CDR2 SYDVKM. The CDR3 bases are TGTGCCAGCATTCCGGGACAGGGTCACCAAGAGACCCAGTACTTC. Translated, it gives CASIPGQGHQETQYF.

There are a few counts of this clone. The V and J genes are TRBV27 and TRBJ1-2; D might be TRBD1 (5 bases). This CDR3 region has 14 residues. With 3 bases removed from V and 6 bases from J, the gap between germline ends came to 14 bases. Germline V gene lookup returns CDR1 MNHEY and CDR2 SMNVEV (reference sequence). The CDR3 here is CASSFSGQRDGYTF. The CDR3 nucleotides are TGTGCCAGCAGTTTTTCAGGACAAAGGGATGGCTACACCTTC.

The CDR3 spells CASSHRQSGEKLFF. The CDR3 DNA reads TGTGCCAGCAGCCATCGACAGTCTGGGGAAAAACTGTTTTTT. The chain recombines TRBV5-6 with TRBJ1-4, with D possibly TRBD1 on 5 matching bases. The CDR3 length is 14 residues. V was pared by 4 bases and J by 8 bases, with 15 bases between. Germline V gene sequence: CDR1 SGHDT, CDR2 YYEEEE.

This clone occurred a few times. The chain joins TRBV28 to TRBJ1-4, with D unresolved. V dropped 6 bases and J dropped 0 bases, with 11 bases sitting between them. CDR3 length: 15 residues. The germline CDR1 and CDR2 sequences are MDHEN and SYDVKM. The CDR3 DNA sequence: TGTGCCAGCAGCCCTGGAGGTGCAACTAATGAAAAACTGTTTTTT. Encoded protein: CASSPGGATNEKLFF.

There are a few counts of this clone. This rearrangement joins TRBV5-1 to TRBJ2-5, with D perhaps matching TRBD2 (5 bases). The CDR3 contains 13 residues. Germline-derived CDR1 and CDR2 are SGHRS and YFSETQ. V lost 9 bases and J lost 2, with 14 bases in between. The CDR3 coding sequence is TGCGCCACCGGGGTAGGCAGTCAAGAGACCCAGTACTTC. Encoded protein: CATGVGSQETQYF.

The chain joins TRBV10-1 to TRBJ2-1; D is ambiguous. CDR3 size: 13 residues. Trimming removed 2 bases at V and 5 bases at J, with 7 bases between. Germline values: CDR1 WNHNN, CDR2 SYGVQD (reference sequence). The CDR3 DNA reads TGCGCCAGCAGTGAGATCGCGAACAATGAGCAGTTCTTC. Its protein product is CASSEIANNEQFF.